These 25 T cell receptor beta chains originate from one sample sequenced in a study of cytomegalovirus exposure and HLA in healthy donors. The PCR made use of 60 Vbeta and 13 Jbeta primers. Some clones are missing from TCRdb's copy, which holds only in-frame ones; the method was immunoSEQ multiplex PCR. Of roughly 150,000 clones listed, 70% to 80% were seen once; the top ten hold approximately 1.5%. Input material: PBMCs. These receptors all come from a male donor in good health and CMV-seronegative.

The rearrangement joins TRBV28 to TRBJ2-5; 7 bases map to TRBD2. J gave up 5 bases and V 3 bases, and 9 bases lay outside the gene matches. The CDR3 consists of 15 residues. From germline, CDR1 is MDHEN and CDR2 SYDVKM. CDR3 amino acids: CASSFVRAGGETQYF. For the CDR3, the DNA is TGTGCCAGCAGTTTCGTAAGAGCCGGGGGGGAGACCCAGTACTTC.

The chain employs TRBV5-6 and TRBJ1-5; D gene unclear. The length of the CDR3 is 15 residues. Germline assignment: CDR1 SGHDT and CDR2 YYEEEE. V lost 4 bases and J 0 bases, leaving 11 bases between the germline ends. CDR3 region: CASSAEPDSNQPQHF. The CDR3 DNA follows: TGTGCCAGCAGCGCGGAACCAGATAGCAATCAGCCCCAGCATTTT.

The DNA for the CDR3 is TGTGCCAGCAGCCAAGATGGGCCCCGCTCTGGAAACACCATATATTTT. Protein product: CASSQDGPRSGNTIYF. The gene calls are TRBV4-2 and TRBJ1-3; D remains unclear. Germline loops: CDR1 LGHNA, CDR2 YNFKEQ. Between the trimmed V and J ends, which lost 0 bases and 0 bases, there was a span of 9 bases. The CDR3 is made up of 16 amino acids.

DNA for the CDR3: TGTGCCAGCAGCTTAGGGACAGGGGGCCCCTACGAGCAGTACTTC. This encodes CASSLGTGGPYEQYF. The V gene is TRBV11-2, the J gene TRBJ2-7, with TRBD1 matching 11 bases. Trimming removed 1 base from V and 2 bases from J; junction bases left unmatched: 1. CDR3 length: 15 residues. From germline, CDR1 is SGHAT and CDR2 FQNNGV.

This clone occurred once. This chain uses TRBV19 with TRBJ2-3; possibly TRBD2 for D (6 bases). In germline, CDR1 is LNHDA, CDR2 SQIVND (reference sequence). This CDR3 has 16 amino acids. Trimming stripped 4 bases from V and 0 bases from J, with 14 bases between. CDR3 protein: CASSTRSGTSTDTQYF. CDR3 coding DNA: TGTGCCAGTAGTACACGATCCGGGACTAGCACAGATACGCAGTATTTT.

The rearrangement uses TRBV7-2 and TRBJ2-1; the D gene is possibly TRBD2 (6 bases). The CDR3 runs 13 residues. Trimming took off 3 bases at V and 9 bases at J, with 12 bases between the two ends. CDR1 and CDR2 from the germline V gene are SGHTA and FQGNSA. The CDR3 DNA follows: TGTGCCAGCAGCTTTTCAGGGAGGACTGAGCAGTTCTTC. This codes for CASSFSGRTEQFF.

The chain uses TRBV15 and TRBJ2-5; D remains ambiguous. V lost 0 bases, J lost 4 bases, and 3 bases lay in between. There are 12 residues in the CDR3. CDR1 and CDR2 from the germline V gene are LNHNV and YYDKDF (reference sequence). CDR3 DNA sequence: TGTGCCACCAGCAGAGATCGAGAGACCCAGTACTTC. Translation gives CATSRDRETQYF.

The V call is TRBV6-6, the J call TRBJ1-5; D may be TRBD1 (6 bases). Trimming shortened V by 7 bases and J by 7 bases, and 17 bases separated the two germline ends. In germline, CDR1 is MNHNY, CDR2 SVGAGI (reference sequence). The length of the CDR3 is 14 residues. The CDR3 DNA reads as TGTGCCAGCACCACGACAGGAATGGGCCAGCCCCAGCATTTT. It yields the protein CASTTTGMGQPQHF.

This sequence joins TRBV5-4 and TRBJ2-7, with 10 positions matching TRBD2. The germline V gene has CDR1 SGHNT and CDR2 YYREEE (reference sequence). After removal of 6 bases from V and 5 bases from J, the junction contained 17 bases not matched to a gene. CDR3 length equals 17 residues. The CDR3 coding sequence is TGTGCCAGCACCCCCAGACTAGCGGGTCAACCCCCGGACGAGCAGTACTTC. Encoded protein: CASTPRLAGQPPDEQYF.

This clone is a singleton in its sample. The J gene is TRBJ1-5, the V gene TRBV28; D is unresolved. CDR3 length: 14 amino acids. V lost 6 bases, J lost 0 bases, and 9 bases lay in between. CDR1 and CDR2 (germline): MDHEN, SYDVKM. The CDR3 is CASSPPYSNQPQHF. The CDR3 nucleotides are TGTGCCAGCAGCCCCCCGTATAGCAATCAGCCCCAGCATTTT. Based on the CDR3 plus reference TRBV28 and TRBJ1-5, the full variable domain is DVKVTQSSRYLVKRTGEKVFLECVQDMDHENMFWYRQDPGLGLRLIYFSYDVKMKEKGDIPEGYSVSREKKERFSLILESASTNQTSMYLCASSPPYSNQPQHFGDGTRLSIL.

The CDR3 coding sequence is TGTGCCAGCAGCTTAGCGGAACTAGGGACTGAAGCTTTCTTT. Protein sequence: CASSLAELGTEAFF. The rearrangement joins TRBV7-8 to TRBJ1-1; D gene uncertain. The V and J ends lost 0 bases and 5 bases respectively, with 10 bases between them. The CDR3 extends over 14 amino acids. In germline, CDR1 is SGHVS, CDR2 FQNEAQ.

This clone was detected once. The chain uses TRBV14 and TRBJ1-1; D is unclear. The V gene's germline CDR1 is SGHDN and CDR2 FVKESK. Trimming removed 1 base from V and 0 bases from J, with 6 bases in between. This CDR3 comprises 14 residues. CDR3 sequence: CASSQGQLNTEAFF. The CDR3 DNA reads TGTGCCAGCAGCCAAGGCCAGTTGAACACTGAAGCTTTCTTT.

The chain links TRBV2 to TRBJ2-7; 7 bases fit TRBD2. Germline CDR1 reads SNHLY; CDR2 reads FYNNEI. The CDR3 is made up of 12 amino acids. V dropped 7 bases and J dropped 8; count of bases not matched to a gene: 8. The CDR3: CASKSGNFKQYF. The DNA for the CDR3 is TGTGCCAGCAAGAGCGGGAATTTCAAGCAGTACTTC.

The V and J genes are TRBV5-4 and TRBJ1-6; D perhaps matches TRBD1 (5 bases). With 4 bases removed from V and 5 bases from J, the gap between germline ends came to 10 bases. The V gene's germline CDR1 is SGHNT and CDR2 YYREEE (reference sequence). The CDR3 runs to 14 residues. CDR3 residues: CASSLGRDNSPLHF. In DNA form, the CDR3 reads TGTGCCAGCAGCCTGGGGCGGGATAATTCACCCCTCCACTTT.

V gene TRBV6-6 combines with J gene TRBJ2-1; 10 nucleotides align to TRBD2. Per the germline V gene, CDR1 is MNHNY and CDR2 is SVGAGI (reference sequence). The CDR3 has 14 amino acids. Germline trimming cut 11 bases from V and 5 bases from J; bases unmatched to any gene: 9. The CDR3 coding sequence is TGTGCCCACAGCCAGCGGGAGGGAAACAATGAGCAGTTCTTC. The encoded protein is CAHSQREGNNEQFF.

V and J are TRBV27 and TRBJ1-2, with 7 bases fitting TRBD1. V trimming: 8 bases; J trimming: 1 base; junction bases outside the gene matches: 10. Per the germline V gene, CDR1 is MNHEY and CDR2 is SMNVEV (reference sequence). This CDR3 is 15 amino acids long. CDR3 bases: TGTGCCAGCGGGAACAGGGGCGCCCTTAACTATGGCTACACCTTC. Residues: CASGNRGALNYGYTF.

The gene calls are TRBV6-6 and TRBJ2-1; 9 positions agree with TRBD1. Germline values: CDR1 MNHNY, CDR2 SVGAGI (reference sequence). V dropped 2 bases and J dropped 7; count of bases not matched to a gene: 6. The length of the CDR3 is 15 residues. Here the CDR3 reads CASSYPPDRGNEQFF. DNA for the CDR3: TGTGCCAGCAGTTACCCTCCGGACAGGGGAAATGAGCAGTTCTTC.

The V call is TRBV19, the J call TRBJ1-2, with D possibly being TRBD1 (5 bases). Trimming took off 5 bases at V and 4 bases at J, with 11 bases between the two ends. This CDR3 is built from 13 residues. The germline V gene has CDR1 LNHDA and CDR2 SQIVND (reference sequence). The CDR3 loop reads CASSPTGGYGYTF. In nucleotides, the CDR3 is TGTGCCAGTAGTCCAACGGGGGGCTATGGCTACACCTTC.

This sequence joins TRBV9 and TRBJ2-6; the match to TRBD1 covers 8 bases. Germline V lookup: CDR1 SGDLS, CDR2 YYNGEE. V shed 5 bases and J 0 bases; nucleotides not matched to a gene: 7. The CDR3 has 17 amino acids. The CDR3 DNA is TGTGCCAGCAGTGAGGACAGGGCCCCCTCTGGGGCCAACGTCCTGACTTTC. Translation: CASSEDRAPSGANVLTF.

The chain combines TRBV11-2 with TRBJ1-2; 8 bases are shared with TRBD1. The germline CDR1 and CDR2 sequences are SGHAT and FQNNGV. With 3 bases clipped from V and 4 bases from J, the junction kept 7 bases outside the gene matches. The CDR3 contains 15 residues. The CDR3, as DNA: TGTGCCAGCAGCTTGGGGAGGACAGGGTCCTATGGCTACACCTTC. It codes for CASSLGRTGSYGYTF.

The chain is built from TRBV18 and TRBJ1-2; tentatively, D is TRBD1 (5 bases). The germline V and J ends were trimmed by 1 base and 4 bases, with 7 bases remaining between them. Germline lookup yields CDR1 KGHSH and CDR2 LQKENI. The CDR3 is 13 residues long. Written as DNA, the CDR3 is TGTGCCAGCTCACCACTGGACATCTATGGCTACACCTTC. Amino acid sequence: CASSPLDIYGYTF.

This chain links TRBV14 with TRBJ2-7; maybe TRBD2 (6 bases). This CDR3 is 15 amino acids long. The V and J ends lost 0 bases and 7 bases respectively, with 16 bases between them. Germline V CDR1 and CDR2: SGHDN, FVKESK. The CDR3, as DNA: TGTGCCAGCAGCCAAGATCCAGCGGGTAAGGCGGAGCAGTACTTC. Amino acid sequence: CASSQDPAGKAEQYF.

The genes are TRBV11-2 and TRBJ2-2; a possible D gene is TRBD2 (6 bases). CDR1 is SGHAT, CDR2 FQNNGV, per germline. The CDR3 loop spans 16 amino acids. Deletions cut 1 base from V and 2 bases from J, with 11 bases between. In nucleotides, the CDR3 is TGTGCCAGCAGCTTAGGGAGCGGGTTTAACACCGGGGAGCTGTTTTTT. Its translation is CASSLGSGFNTGELFF.

This rearrangement joins TRBV7-2 to TRBJ2-7; 10 bases are shared with TRBD2. In germline, CDR1 is SGHTA, CDR2 FQGNSA. The CDR3 is 18 residues long. The V segment lost 1 base and the J segment 2 bases; nucleotides outside the gene matches: 11. The CDR3, as DNA: TGTGCCAGCAGCTTAGTGGAGACTAGCGGGCCTGGAACCTACGAGCAGTACTTC. Protein product: CASSLVETSGPGTYEQYF.

This chain uses TRBV9 with TRBJ1-2; 7 positions match TRBD1. Germline V lookup: CDR1 SGDLS, CDR2 YYNGEE. V trimming: 4 bases; J trimming: 2 bases; junction bases outside the gene matches: 8. The CDR3 is 15 amino acids. The DNA of the CDR3 is TGTGCCAGCAGCCGAGCCAGGGGGGACAACTATGGCTACACCTTC. It specifies CASSRARGDNYGYTF.